The entry below gives a single T cell receptor beta chain sequence along with its context. Its specificity is unknown. This record comes from a study of glioma-infiltrating T cells after dendritic cell vaccination. The study, taken as a whole, reports: Only a small number of patients had complete blood and tumor samples.

Trimming left V 5 bases short and J 3 bases short, with 14 bases between. This CDR3 has 14 amino acids. Germline loops: CDR1 SEHNR, CDR2 FQNEAQ (reference sequence). Measured with immunoSEQ multiplex PCR; TCRdb has only the in-frame clones, and not every one. The repertoire holds 98,000 or so clones, 80% seen once, with 4.5% to 5.5% in the top ten. Time point reported: after dendritic cell vaccination, including at tumor progression/relapse. All glioblastoma patients lacked an isocitrate dehydrogenase mutation. PBMC sampling occurred before vaccination, two weeks after the third dose, and at progression.

Sequencing used blood, obtained after dendritic cell vaccination. This chain links TRBV7-9 with TRBJ2-7; D might be TRBD2 (6 bases). This receptor was identified in a human donor with glioblastoma. CDR3 loop: CASSPQRGLYEQYF. The CDR3 nucleotides are TGTGCCAGCAGCCCTCAAAGGGGACTCTACGAGCAGTACTTC. Supplemented by reference TRBV7-9 and TRBJ2-7, the full variable domain reads DTGVSQNPRHKITKRGQNVTFRCDPISEHNRLYWYRQTLGQGPEFLTYFQNEAQLEKSRLLSDRFSAERPKGSFSTLEIQRTEQGDSAMYLCASSPQRGLYEQYFGPGTRLTVT.